A selection of T cell receptor beta chains follows, all from one sample in a study of blood T cell repertoires in COVID-19. Clones were read by immunoSEQ multiplex PCR, and TCRdb kept only the in-frame ones, dropping some. The repertoire includes 390,000 or so clones, 75% to 90% of them detected once, and 1% sits in the top ten. Sequenced sample: PBMCs or T cells enriched from blood (not recorded which). The receptor set was obtained from a man aged 18 to 30 who had recovered from COVID-19. The CDR3 runs from the conserved cysteine through the conserved F or W. The order of the fields is CDR3 DNA, CDR3 protein, J gene, D gene, V gene. A D gene is named only where the DNA matches it firmly.

DNA: TGTGCCAGCAGCGTAGGGTCGGGGGATAGTGAAAAACTGTTTTTT; CDR3: CASSVGSGDSEKLFF; J: TRBJ1-4; D: NA; V: TRBV9
DNA: TGTGCCAGCAGTTACCCGGTACGAGCGGGAGGGCCTTCTGGTCGACATGAGCAGTTCTTC; CDR3: CASSYPVRAGGPSGRHEQFF; J: TRBJ2-1; D: TRBD2; V: TRBV6-2/TRBV6-3
DNA: TGCGCCAGCAGTCCCGCGGCGGGGGTGTGTGGGAATGAGCAGTTCTTC; CDR3: CASSPAAGVCGNEQFF; J: TRBJ2-1; D: TRBD2; V: TRBV23-1
DNA: TGTGCCAGCAGCCCGGAAGGGGTTAGAGGGGGCAACTATGGCTACACCTTC; CDR3: CASSPEGVRGGNYGYTF; J: TRBJ1-2; D: TRBD1; V: TRBV7-9
DNA: TGTGCCAGCAGTTACTCGGGCGGGAGGGAAGAGACCCAGTACTTC; CDR3: CASSYSGGREETQYF; J: TRBJ2-5; D: TRBD2; V: TRBV6-5
DNA: TGTGCCAGCAGCCAACAGCAGGGGAATCAGCCCCAGCATTTT; CDR3: CASSQQQGNQPQHF; J: TRBJ1-5; D: NA; V: TRBV4-2
DNA: TGTGCCAGCAGTTGGAAGACAGGCAACTCCGGGGAGCTGTTTTTT; CDR3: CASSWKTGNSGELFF; J: TRBJ2-2; D: NA; V: TRBV7-9
DNA: TGCGCCAGCAGCCCCTCTGAGGAGACCCAGTACTTC; CDR3: CASSPSEETQYF; J: TRBJ2-5; D: NA; V: TRBV5-1
DNA: TGTGCCAGCAGCCAAGCCCCAGGGGTTAAGACCTTC; CDR3: CASSQAPGVKTF; J: TRBJ1-2; D: NA; V: TRBV3-1/TRBV3-2
DNA: TGTGCCAGCAGTCCCGCGGTGCGTACCTTTCCGTATTTT; CDR3: CASSPAVRTFPYF; J: TRBJ2-3; D: NA; V: TRBV27
DNA: TGTGCCACCCGAGACGGGGGTGGCCCAAACTATGGCTACACCTTC; CDR3: CATRDGGGPNYGYTF; J: TRBJ1-2; D: NA; V: TRBV19
DNA: TGCAGTGCGAGTGACGCCGTCAATGCCCGGACATTTAATTCACCCCTCCACTTT; CDR3: CSASDAVNARTFNSPLHF; J: TRBJ1-6; D: NA; V: TRBV20-1
DNA: TGCAGCGTTGAACCGGAGAGGGCCACAGATACGCAGTATTTT; CDR3: CSVEPERATDTQYF; J: TRBJ2-3; D: NA; V: TRBV29-1
DNA: TGTGCCAGCAGCATACAAGAGACCCAGTACTTC; CDR3: CASSIQETQYF; J: TRBJ2-5; D: NA; V: TRBV7-6
DNA: TGTGCCAGCAGTCACAGGGGGCTTGCCGAAAGATCACCCCTCCACTTT; CDR3: CASSHRGLAERSPLHF; J: TRBJ1-6; D: TRBD1; V: TRBV27
DNA: TGTGCCAGCAGCTTATTCCCCGGGCAGGGGCCCGGGGAGCTGTTTTTT; CDR3: CASSLFPGQGPGELFF; J: TRBJ2-2; D: NA; V: TRBV7-2
DNA: TGCGCCAGCAGCGGTAAACAGGGCTACGAGCAGTACTTC; CDR3: CASSGKQGYEQYF; J: TRBJ2-7; D: NA; V: TRBV5-1
DNA: TGCGCCAGCAGCCGGAACAGGTTGAACACTGAAGCTTTCTTT; CDR3: CASSRNRLNTEAFF; J: TRBJ1-1; D: NA; V: TRBV10-1
DNA: TGTGCCAGCAGCTTTGACGGGTCCCAGGAAGCTTTCTTT; CDR3: CASSFDGSQEAFF; J: TRBJ1-1; D: NA; V: TRBV11-3
DNA: TGCGCCAGCAGCCCTGTCTCCGTCCCCTCGGATACGCAGTATTTT; CDR3: CASSPVSVPSDTQYF; J: TRBJ2-3; D: NA; V: TRBV5-1
DNA: TGTGCCAGCAGCCCCAGCGTTAGCGAGTGGGTCTACGAGCAGTACTTC; CDR3: CASSPSVSEWVYEQYF; J: TRBJ2-7; D: NA; V: TRBV7-9
DNA: TGTGCCAGCAGTTTAGGCAGGGGCACCGGGGAGCTGTTTTTT; CDR3: CASSLGRGTGELFF; J: TRBJ2-2; D: NA; V: TRBV27
DNA: TGTGCCAGCAGCCAGACTAGCGGGATTTACAATGAGCAGTTCTTC; CDR3: CASSQTSGIYNEQFF; J: TRBJ2-1; D: TRBD2; V: TRBV4-2